This T cell receptor beta chain was sequenced in a study of T-cell memory formation after mild COVID-19. Study-wide background: TCR clusters largely stayed donor specific. Study results and caveats: Clones that contracted from day 15 to 85 were balanced CD4/CD8, while later expanders leaned CD4+.

Notes on this clonotype: The antigen is not known.

TCRdb analysed the 5' RACE reads with MiXCR anew, one entry per CDR3 protein. The repertoire holds approximately 190,000 distinct CDR3 sequences, 15% to 20% seen once, with 2.4% in the top ten. Between the trimmed V and J ends, which lost 3 bases and 0 bases, there was a span of 11 bases. CDR3 length: 14 residues. CDR1 and CDR2 from the germline V gene are DFQATT and SNEGSKA (reference sequence). The specimen was PBMCs or a T cell subset sorted from them (not recorded which). The origin of this receptor is an adult woman who had mild COVID-19 (a few samples of this study predate the infection). Cell type and time point are not known. The V gene is TRBV20-1, the J gene TRBJ1-1; D not resolved. Here the CDR3 reads CSARKGLMNTEAFF. The CDR3 region has the DNA TGCAGTGCTAGGAAAGGGTTGATGAACACTGAAGCTTTCTTT.